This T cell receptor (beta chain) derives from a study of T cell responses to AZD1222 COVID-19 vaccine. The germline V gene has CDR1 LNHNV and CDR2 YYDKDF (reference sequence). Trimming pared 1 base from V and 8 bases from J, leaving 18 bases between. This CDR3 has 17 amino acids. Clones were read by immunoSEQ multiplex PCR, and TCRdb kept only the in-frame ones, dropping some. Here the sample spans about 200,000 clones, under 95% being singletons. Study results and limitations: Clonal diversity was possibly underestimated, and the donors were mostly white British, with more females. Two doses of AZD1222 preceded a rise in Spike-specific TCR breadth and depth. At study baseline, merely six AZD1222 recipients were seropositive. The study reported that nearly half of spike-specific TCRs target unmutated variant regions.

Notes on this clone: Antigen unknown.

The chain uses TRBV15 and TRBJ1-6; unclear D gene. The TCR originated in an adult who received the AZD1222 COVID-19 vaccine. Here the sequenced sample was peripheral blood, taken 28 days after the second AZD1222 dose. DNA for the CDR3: TGTGCCACCAGCAGAGGGGGTGCCCCCAATCGCCATTCACCCCTCCACTTT. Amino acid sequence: CATSRGGAPNRHSPLHF.